The text below deals with one TCR beta chain. The antigen is not known. CDR3 length equals 13 residues. Germline CDR1 reads MDHEN; CDR2 reads SYDVKM. Trimming cost V 5 bases and J 5 bases, with 13 bases left between them. This sample is drawn from a study of neoadjuvant anti-PD-1 for oral cavity cancer. Findings of the study overall: Higher pretreatment blood Treg/Th17 ratios correlated with higher pretreatment blood and lower post-treatment tumor TCRbeta clonality.

These newly diagnosed stage II-IVA oral cavity squamous cell carcinoma patients had no prior systemic or radiation treatment. Six replicates per PBMC sample, mostly from around 500 ng of genomic DNA. Sequencing used immunoSEQ multiplex PCR; TCRdb keeps in-frame clones, though not all of them. The sample comprises about 14,000 clones, about 67% of which are singletons, and 2% to 2.5% rests with the top ten. The TCR sequence derives from a person aged 40 to 85 with oral cavity squamous cell carcinoma. The sample consisted of PBMCs, taken before nivolumab (anti-PD-1) treatment. The chain carries TRBV28 and TRBJ2-7; weak D call: TRBD1 (6 bases). In DNA form, the CDR3 reads TGTGCCAGCAGTCCACAGGGTTGGGACGAGCAGTACTTC. Translating gives CASSPQGWDEQYF. Together with reference TRBV28 and TRBJ2-7, the CDR3 gives the full variable domain: DVKVTQSSRYLVKRTGEKVFLECVQDMDHENMFWYRQDPGLGLRLIYFSYDVKMKEKGDIPEGYSVSREKKERFSLILESASTNQTSMYLCASSPQGWDEQYFGPGTRLTVT.